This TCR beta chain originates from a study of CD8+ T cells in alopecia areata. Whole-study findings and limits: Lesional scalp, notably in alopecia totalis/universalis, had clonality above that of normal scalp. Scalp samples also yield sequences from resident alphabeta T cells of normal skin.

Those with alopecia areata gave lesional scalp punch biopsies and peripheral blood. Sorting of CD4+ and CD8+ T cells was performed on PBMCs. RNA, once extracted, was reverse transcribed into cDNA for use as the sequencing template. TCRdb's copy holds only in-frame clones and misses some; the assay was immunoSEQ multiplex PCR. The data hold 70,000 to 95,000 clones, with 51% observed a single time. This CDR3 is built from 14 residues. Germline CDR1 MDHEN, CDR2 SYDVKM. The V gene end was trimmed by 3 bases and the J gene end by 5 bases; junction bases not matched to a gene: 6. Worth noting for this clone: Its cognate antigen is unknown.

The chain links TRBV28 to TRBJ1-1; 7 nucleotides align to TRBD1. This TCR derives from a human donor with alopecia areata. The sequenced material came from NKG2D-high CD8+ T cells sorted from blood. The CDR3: CASSFALTGTEAFF. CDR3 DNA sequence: TGTGCCAGCAGTTTCGCACTGACAGGGACTGAAGCTTTCTTT.